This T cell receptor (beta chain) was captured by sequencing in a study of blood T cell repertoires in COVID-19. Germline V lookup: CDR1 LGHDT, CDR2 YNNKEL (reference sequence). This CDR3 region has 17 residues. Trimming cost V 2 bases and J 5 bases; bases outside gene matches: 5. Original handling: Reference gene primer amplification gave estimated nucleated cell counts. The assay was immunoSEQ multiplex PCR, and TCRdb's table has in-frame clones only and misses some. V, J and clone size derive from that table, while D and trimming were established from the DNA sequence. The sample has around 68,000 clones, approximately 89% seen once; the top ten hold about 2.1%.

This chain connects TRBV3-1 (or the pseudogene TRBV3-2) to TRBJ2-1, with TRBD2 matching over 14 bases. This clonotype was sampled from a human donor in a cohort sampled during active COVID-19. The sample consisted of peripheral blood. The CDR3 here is CASSQMGLAGVDNEQFF. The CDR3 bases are TGTGCCAGCAGCCAAATGGGACTAGCGGGAGTCGACAATGAGCAGTTCTTC.